This T cell receptor (beta chain) comes out of a study of read filtering for tumor transcriptome and immune sequencing. Overall study findings and caveats: Compared with RNA-seq, IR-seq gave much higher clonotype depth and reliability.

The library was built from around 380 ng RNA with molecular barcoded adaptors for alpha/delta and beta/gamma chains. TCRdb re-derived calls from the reads in MiXCR, one entry per CDR3 protein. This table holds more than 100,000 distinct CDR3 sequences, under 15% found once. From germline, CDR1 is SQVTM and CDR2 ANQGSEA. This CDR3 has 11 residues. A word on this clonotype: The antigen is not known. One end of the junction is discordant with germline, which a read error may explain.

The clonotype originates from a donor at least 40 years old with multiple myeloma. V is TRBV29-1 and J is TRBJ2-1; no clear D gene. Specimen: a population of CD138-negative cells sorted from bone marrow. CDR3 nucleotide sequence: TGCAGCATTAAGCCGGTCAATGAGCAGTTTTTC. Encoded protein: CSIKPVNEQFF.